This T cell receptor (beta chain) was identified during a study of blood T cell repertoires in COVID-19. Sequencing used immunoSEQ multiplex PCR; TCRdb keeps in-frame clones, though not all of them. The table records 70,000 to 90,000 clones, around nine tenths of them present only once. From germline, CDR1 is SNHLY and CDR2 FYNNEI. CDR3 length: 15 residues. With 8 bases removed from V and 2 bases from J, the gap between germline ends came to 15 bases. The TCR originated in a man aged 60-69 years with acute or convalescent COVID-19. The source material was peripheral blood. The rearrangement uses TRBV2 and TRBJ2-2; D possibly corresponds to TRBD2 (5 bases). CDR3 residues: CASSLGAANTGELFF. For the CDR3, the DNA is TGTGCCAGCTCCCTCGGAGCGGCCAACACCGGGGAGCTGTTTTTT.